This TCR beta chain comes out of a study of blood T cell repertoires in COVID-19. The wider study: Acute and convalescent COVID-19 samples came from the United States, Italy and Spain. T cells, B-cell-depleted T cells, or PBMCs provided the cDNA or gDNA that served as material.

This CDR3 has 16 residues. The germline V gene has CDR1 SGHAT and CDR2 FQNNGV. Trimming removed 5 bases from V and 3 bases from J, with 18 bases in between. Methods used by the authors: The assay estimated nucleated cells by amplifying reference gene primers. Profiling relied on immunoSEQ multiplex PCR, and the TCRdb table lists in-frame clones only, not all of them. Clone size and V and J calls were adopted from that table, with D and trimming inferred from the DNA. Here the sample spans roughly 260,000 clones, around 90% being singletons. This clone came up a few times. The sequenced material came from peripheral blood. This sequence originates from a man aged 55-75 years who had recovered from COVID-19. The chain combines TRBV11-2 with TRBJ2-3; possible D gene TRBD1, 5 bases. In DNA form, the CDR3 reads TGTGCCAGCAGCCTAGGTGGGGCACACGTAACAGATACGCAGTATTTT. Translated, it gives CASSLGGAHVTDTQYF. Based on the CDR3 plus reference TRBV11-2 and TRBJ2-3, the full variable domain is EAGVAQSPRYKIIEKRQSVAFWCNPISGHATLYWYQQILGQGPKLLIQFQNNGVVDDSQLPKDRFSAERLKGVDSTLKIQPAKLEDSAVYLCASSLGGAHVTDTQYFGPGTRLTVL.